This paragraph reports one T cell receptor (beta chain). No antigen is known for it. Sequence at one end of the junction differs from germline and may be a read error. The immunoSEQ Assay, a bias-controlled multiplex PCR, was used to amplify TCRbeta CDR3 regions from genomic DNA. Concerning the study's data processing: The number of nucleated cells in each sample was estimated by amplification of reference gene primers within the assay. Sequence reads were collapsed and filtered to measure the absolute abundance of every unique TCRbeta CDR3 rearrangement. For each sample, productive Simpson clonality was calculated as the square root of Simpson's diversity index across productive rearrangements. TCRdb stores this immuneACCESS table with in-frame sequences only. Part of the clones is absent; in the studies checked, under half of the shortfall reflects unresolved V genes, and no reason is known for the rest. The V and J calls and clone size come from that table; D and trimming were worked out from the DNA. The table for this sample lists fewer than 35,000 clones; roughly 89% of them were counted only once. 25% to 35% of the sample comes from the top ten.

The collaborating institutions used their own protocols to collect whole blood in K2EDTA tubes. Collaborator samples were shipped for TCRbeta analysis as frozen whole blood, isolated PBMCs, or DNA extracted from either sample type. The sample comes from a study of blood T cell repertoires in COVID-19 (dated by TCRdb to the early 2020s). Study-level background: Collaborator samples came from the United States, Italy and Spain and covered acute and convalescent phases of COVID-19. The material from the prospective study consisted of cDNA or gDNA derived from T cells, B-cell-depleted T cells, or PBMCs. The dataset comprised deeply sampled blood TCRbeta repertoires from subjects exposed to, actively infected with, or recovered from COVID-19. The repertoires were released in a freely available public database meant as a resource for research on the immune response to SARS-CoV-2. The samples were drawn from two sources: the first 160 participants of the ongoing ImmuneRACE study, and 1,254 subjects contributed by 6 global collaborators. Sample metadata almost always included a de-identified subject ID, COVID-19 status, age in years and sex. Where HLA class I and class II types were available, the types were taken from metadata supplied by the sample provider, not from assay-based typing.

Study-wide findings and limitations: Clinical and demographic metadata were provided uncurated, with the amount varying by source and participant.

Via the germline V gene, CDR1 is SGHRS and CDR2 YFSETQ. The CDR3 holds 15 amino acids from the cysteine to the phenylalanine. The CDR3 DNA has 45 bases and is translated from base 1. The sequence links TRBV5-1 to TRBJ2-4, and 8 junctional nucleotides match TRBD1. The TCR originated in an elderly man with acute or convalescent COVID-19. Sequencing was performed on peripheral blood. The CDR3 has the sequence CASSLTTGEGNIQYF. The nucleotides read TGCGCCAGTAGCTTAACGACAGGGGAAGGAAACATTCAGTACTTC.